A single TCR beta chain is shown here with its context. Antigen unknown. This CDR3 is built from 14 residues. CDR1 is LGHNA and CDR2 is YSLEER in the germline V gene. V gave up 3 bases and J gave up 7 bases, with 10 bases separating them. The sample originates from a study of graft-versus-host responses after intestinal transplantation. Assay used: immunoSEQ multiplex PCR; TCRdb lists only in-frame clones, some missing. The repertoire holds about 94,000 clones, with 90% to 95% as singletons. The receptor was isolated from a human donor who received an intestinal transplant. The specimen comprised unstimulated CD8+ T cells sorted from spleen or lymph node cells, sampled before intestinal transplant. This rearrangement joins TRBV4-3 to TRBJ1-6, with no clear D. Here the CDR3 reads CASSHIMENSPLHF. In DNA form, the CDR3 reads TGCGCCAGCAGCCACATAATGGAGAATTCACCCCTCCACTTT.